This is a list of T cell receptor beta chains from one sample in a study of pediatric ulcerative colitis. Sequenced by immunoSEQ multiplex PCR; TCRdb stores in-frame clones only, minus some. The table shows some 50,000 clones, with 78% occurring only once. The specimen sequenced was gut tissue. The receptors stem from a girl aged 10 to 17 with moderate ulcerative colitis. The CDR3 runs from the conserved cysteine through the conserved F or W. The order of the fields is J gene, clone size, V gene, D gene, CDR3 length, CDR3 protein, CDR3 DNA. The D gene is left open where the match is weak. The size of a clone is reported for some rows only, either as once, few or many, or as a class for expanded clones.

TRBJ1-2,.,TRBV5-4,.,14,CASTRWGRMSGYTF,TGTGCCAGCACCCGATGGGGGCGTATGAGTGGCTACACCTTC
TRBJ1-1,.,TRBV6-1,.,15,CASSAFPGTNTEAFF,TGTGCCAGCAGTGCTTTTCCGGGGACGAACACTGAAGCTTTCTTT
TRBJ1-2,.,TRBV19,.,14,CASSEIQHYYGYTF,TGTGCCAGTAGTGAGATACAGCACTACTATGGCTACACCTTC
TRBJ1-2,.,TRBV19,TRBD1,13,CASSDRGPAGYTF,TGTGCCAGTAGCGACAGGGGACCCGCTGGCTACACCTTC
TRBJ2-7,.,TRBV18,.,12,CASSPSGDEQYF,TGTGCCAGCTCACCCTCCGGAGACGAGCAGTACTTC
TRBJ2-7,few,TRBV30,.,12,CAWTAGGAEQYF,TGTGCCTGGACAGCCGGGGGTGCCGAGCAGTACTTC
TRBJ2-7,.,TRBV27,TRBD1,14,CASSTRTGDYEQYF,TGTGCCAGCAGTACAAGGACAGGGGACTACGAGCAGTACTTC
TRBJ2-1,.,TRBV5-1,.,14,CASSLRFSGDEQFF,TGCGCCAGCAGCTTGAGGTTTAGTGGGGATGAGCAGTTCTTC
TRBJ1-5,few,TRBV19,.,12,CASSILRQPQHF,TGTGCCAGTAGTATCCTACGACAGCCCCAGCATTTT
TRBJ1-2,.,TRBV28,.,16,CASSLGGGTANYGYTF,TGTGCCAGCAGTTTAGGGGGAGGAACGGCGAACTATGGCTACACCTTC
TRBJ1-3,.,TRBV7-9,TRBD1,13,CASRQGAGNTIYF,TGTGCCAGCAGGCAGGGGGCTGGAAACACCATATATTTT
TRBJ2-2,.,TRBV18,TRBD1,18,CASSPLMPGQGSTGELFF,TGTGCCAGCTCACCCCTTATGCCGGGACAGGGAAGCACCGGGGAGCTGTTTTTT
TRBJ2-1,.,TRBV10-2,.,18,CASSESLSPRVMVDEQFF,TGCGCCAGCAGTGAGTCGCTTAGTCCGCGGGTAATGGTTGATGAGCAGTTCTTC
TRBJ2-5,once,TRBV5-1,.,14,CASSLAGQGETQYF,TGCGCCAGCAGCTTGGCCGGTCAGGGAGAGACCCAGTACTTC
TRBJ2-7,.,TRBV28,TRBD1,15,CASRDRLGPWYEQYF,TGTGCCAGCAGGGACAGGCTGGGACCGTGGTACGAGCAGTACTTC
TRBJ1-5,.,TRBV5-5,TRBD1,15,CASSLSGTVGQPQHF,TGTGCCAGCAGCTTATCCGGGACAGTGGGACAGCCCCAGCATTTT
TRBJ1-1,.,TRBV6-1,.,15,CASPAKGWMGTEAFF,TGTGCCAGCCCCGCAAAAGGGTGGATGGGCACTGAAGCTTTCTTT
TRBJ2-1,.,TRBV10-1,TRBD2,14,CASSAQRGGYEQFF,TGCGCCAGCAGTGCCCAGCGGGGGGGCTATGAGCAGTTCTTC
TRBJ2-3,once,TRBV7-9,.,17,CASSLGPPDPIPHTQYF,TGTGCCAGCAGCTTAGGTCCCCCCGATCCCATCCCACATACGCAGTATTTT
TRBJ2-7,.,TRBV5-4,.,14,CASSITARPYEQYF,TGTGCCAGCAGCATCACAGCGAGACCGTACGAGCAGTACTTC
TRBJ1-1,.,TRBV28,.,13,CASSPHRWTEAFF,TGTGCCAGCAGTCCCCACCGGTGGACTGAAGCTTTCTTT
TRBJ1-2,once,TRBV6-5,TRBD1,14,CASSYQGAVDGYTF,TGTGCCAGCAGTTACCAGGGGGCTGTGGATGGCTACACCTTC